This T cell receptor (beta chain) was documented in a study of regulatory T cells in long-lasting Graves disease. General study results and limits: Shared public clonotypes totalled roughly 2,500 in persistent patients, compared with around 930 in new patients.

The time point was: newly diagnosed GD, antithyroid drugs for less than 3 months. TCR sequences were obtained from RNA taken from PBMCs. The patients were enrolled through endocrinology in Xi'an, China. Unmatched junction bases numbered 17, after V lost 5 bases and J lost 5 bases. From germline, CDR1 is SNHLY and CDR2 FYNNEI. The CDR3 consists of 18 residues. iRepertoire HTBI primers and Arm-PCR of CDR3 regions built TCR beta libraries. TCRdb fed the multiplex PCR reads into MiXCR, producing one record per CDR3 protein. The sample lists 680,000 or so distinct CDR3 sequences, approximately 15% occurring once. This clonotype was seen ten or more times. The antigen remains undetermined. In addition, the sample was reused for a study of T cells in Graves' hyperthyroidism and ophthalmopathy. This second study notes: First-round RT-PCR of the TCR CDR3 relied on the HTBI primer set. Blood also contained most expanded thyroid clonotypes above 0.001.

The receptor was derived from a woman aged 25 to 45 with Graves disease. Material: peripheral blood mononuclear cells (PBMCs), obtained at new diagnosis, from a patient treated with antithyroid drugs. The genes are TRBV2 and TRBJ2-7; 11 nucleotides agree with TRBD2. The CDR3 region is CASSTTSVTSGSSHEQYF. CDR3 DNA sequence: TGTGCCAGCAGTACCACTTCCGTAACTAGCGGGAGTTCCCACGAGCAGTACTTC.